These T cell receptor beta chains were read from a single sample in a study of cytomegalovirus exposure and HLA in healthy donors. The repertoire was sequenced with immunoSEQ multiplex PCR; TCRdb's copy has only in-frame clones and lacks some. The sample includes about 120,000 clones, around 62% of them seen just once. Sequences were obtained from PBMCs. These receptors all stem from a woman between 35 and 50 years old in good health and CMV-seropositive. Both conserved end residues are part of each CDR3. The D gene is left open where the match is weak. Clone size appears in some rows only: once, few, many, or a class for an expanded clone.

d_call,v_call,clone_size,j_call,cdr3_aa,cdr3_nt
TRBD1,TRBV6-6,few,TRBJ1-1,CASSFATGRTNKGFF,TGTGCCAGCAGTTTCGCGACAGGGAGGACCAACAAAGGTTTCTTT
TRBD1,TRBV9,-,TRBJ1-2,CASSVVIRRDRQFYGYTF,TGTGCCAGCAGCGTAGTAATTCGGAGGGACAGGCAATTCTATGGCTACACCTTC
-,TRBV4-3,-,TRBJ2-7,CASSPTGLSYYEQYF,TGCGCCAGCAGCCCTACCGGTCTTTCGTACTACGAGCAGTACTTC
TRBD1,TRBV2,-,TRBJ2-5,CASRGQVGQETQYF,TGTGCCAGCAGGGGACAGGTGGGCCAAGAGACCCAGTACTTC
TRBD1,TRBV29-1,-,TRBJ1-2,CSVGPGQGAGYGYTF,TGCAGCGTTGGACCGGGACAGGGGGCCGGTTATGGCTACACCTTC
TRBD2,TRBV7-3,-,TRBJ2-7,CASSKGLAGSYEQYF,TGTGCCAGCAGTAAAGGACTAGCGGGCTCCTACGAGCAGTACTTC
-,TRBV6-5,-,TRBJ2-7,CASSSPLNYEQYF,TGTGCCAGCAGTTCCCCCTTAAACTACGAGCAGTACTTC
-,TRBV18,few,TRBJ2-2,CASSQDTNTGELFF,TGTGCCAGCTCACAGGACACCAACACCGGGGAGCTGTTTTTT
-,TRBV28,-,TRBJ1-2,CASSRTAARQSGYTF,TGTGCCAGCAGTAGGACAGCTGCTCGTCAGTCAGGCTACACCTTC
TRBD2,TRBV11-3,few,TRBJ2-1,CASSSRKPGLSNNEQFF,TGTGCCAGCAGCTCCCGAAAGCCGGGACTATCCAACAATGAGCAGTTCTTC
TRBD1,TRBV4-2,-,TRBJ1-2,CASSPLGGRDYGYTF,TGTGCCAGCAGCCCGCTAGGGGGCAGGGACTATGGCTACACCTTC
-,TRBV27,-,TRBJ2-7,CASSLSLQSEQYF,TGTGCCAGCAGTTTATCTCTGCAGTCAGAGCAGTACTTC
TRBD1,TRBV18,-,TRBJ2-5,CASSLGTGVGETQYF,TGTGCCAGCTCACTCGGCACAGGGGTCGGAGAGACCCAGTACTTC
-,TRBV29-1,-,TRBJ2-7,CSVGAGAYEQYF,TGCAGCGTTGGGGCGGGGGCTTACGAGCAGTACTTC
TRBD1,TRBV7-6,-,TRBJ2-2,CASSFGTGGTTGELFF,TGTGCCAGCAGCTTTGGGACAGGGGGCACTACCGGGGAGCTGTTTTTT
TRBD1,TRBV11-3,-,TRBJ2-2,CASSTRWDRAAGELFF,TGTGCCAGCAGCACCCGTTGGGACAGGGCTGCCGGGGAGCTGTTTTTT
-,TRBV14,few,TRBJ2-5,CASSPGQGGRETQYF,TGTGCCAGCAGCCCCGGACAGGGAGGGAGAGAGACCCAGTACTTC
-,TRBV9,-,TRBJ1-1,CATTRYSQNTEAFF,TGTGCCACCACCCGCTACAGTCAGAACACTGAAGCTTTCTTT
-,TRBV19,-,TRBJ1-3,CASSPRFAGNTIYF,TGTGCCAGTAGTCCGCGGTTTGCTGGAAACACCATATATTTT
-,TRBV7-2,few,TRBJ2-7,CASSPAAGSYEQYF,TGTGCCAGCAGCCCCGCGGCGGGTTCCTACGAGCAGTACTTC
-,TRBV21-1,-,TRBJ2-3,CASSPRTITRCTQYF,TGTGCCAGCAGCCCTAGGACTATTACCCGTTGTACGCAGTATTTT
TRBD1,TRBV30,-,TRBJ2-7,CASRQGGYEQYF,TGTGCCTCCCGACAGGGGGGATACGAGCAGTACTTC
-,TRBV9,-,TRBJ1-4,CASSPGGAYNRGLFF,TGTGCCAGCAGCCCCGGAGGAGCCTACAATAGAGGTCTGTTTTTT
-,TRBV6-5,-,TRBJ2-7,CASSRGSPTEQYF,TGTGCCAGCAGTAGGGGGAGCCCAACCGAGCAGTACTTC
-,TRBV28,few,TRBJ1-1,CASSYRLMNTEAFF,TGTGCCAGCAGTTACAGGCTTATGAACACTGAAGCTTTCTTT
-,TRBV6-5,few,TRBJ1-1,CASSPGGGNTEAFF,TGTGCCAGCAGTCCCGGGGGGGGGAACACTGAAGCTTTCTTT
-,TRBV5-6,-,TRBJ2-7,CASSADREYYEQYF,TGTGCCAGCAGCGCCGATCGGGAGTACTACGAGCAGTACTTC
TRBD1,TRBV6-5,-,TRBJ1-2,CASSRLGQGDYGYTF,TGTGCCAGCAGTCGCTTAGGACAGGGCGACTATGGCTACACCTTC
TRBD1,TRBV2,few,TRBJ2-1,CASRGQGAYNEQFF,TGTGCCAGCAGGGGACAGGGGGCGTACAATGAGCAGTTCTTC
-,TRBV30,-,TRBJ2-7,CAWTRDGGLNEQYF,TGTGCCTGGACCCGGGATGGGGGCCTGAACGAGCAGTACTTC
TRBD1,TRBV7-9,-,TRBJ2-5,CASSRGTGEETQYF,TGTGCCAGCAGCCGAGGGACAGGAGAAGAGACCCAGTACTTC
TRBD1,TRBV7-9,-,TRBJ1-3,CASSYGQGPGNTIYF,TGTGCCAGCAGCTACGGACAGGGGCCTGGAAACACCATATATTTT
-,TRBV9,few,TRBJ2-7,CASSVDGGYEQYF,TGTGCCAGCAGCGTAGACGGAGGCTACGAGCAGTACTTC
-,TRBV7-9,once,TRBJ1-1,CASSLDRVSNTEAFF,TGTGCCAGCAGCTTAGACAGGGTGTCGAACACTGAAGCTTTCTTC
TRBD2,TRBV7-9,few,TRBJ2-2,CASSLMSGGTGELFF,TGTGCCAGCAGCTTAATGAGCGGGGGGACCGGGGAGCTGTTTTTT
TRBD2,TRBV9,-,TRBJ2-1,CASSALLAGGRNEQFF,TGTGCCAGCAGCGCCCTACTAGCGGGAGGACGAAATGAGCAGTTCTTC
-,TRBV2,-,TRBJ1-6,CAGAGQINSPLHF,TGTGCCGGTGCAGGACAGATTAATTCACCCCTCCACTTT
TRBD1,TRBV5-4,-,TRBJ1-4,CASSFRDREDEKLFF,TGTGCCAGCAGCTTCCGGGACAGGGAGGATGAAAAACTGTTTTTT
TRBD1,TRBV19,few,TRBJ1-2,CASSQGDYGYTF,TGTGCCAGTTCACAGGGGGACTATGGCTACACCTTC
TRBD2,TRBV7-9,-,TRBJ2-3,CASIGGEPDTQYF,TGTGCCAGTATTGGGGGGGAACCAGATACGCAGTATTTT
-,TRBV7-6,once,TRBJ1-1,CASSLQQVNTEAFF,TGTGCCAGCAGCTTGCAACAGGTAAACACTGAAGCTTTCTTT
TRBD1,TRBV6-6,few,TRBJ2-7,CASSSSGTVYEQYF,TGTGCCAGCTCGTCTTCCGGGACAGTGTACGAGCAGTACTTC
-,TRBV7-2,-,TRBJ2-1,CASSLVNGEQFF,TGTGCCAGCAGCTTAGTAAACGGTGAGCAGTTCTTC
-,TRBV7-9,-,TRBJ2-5,CAVYQETQYF,TGTGCCGTCTACCAAGAGACCCAGTACTTC
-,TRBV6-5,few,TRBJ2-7,CASSYDREAQEQYF,TGTGCCAGCAGTTACGACAGGGAGGCTCAAGAGCAGTACTTC
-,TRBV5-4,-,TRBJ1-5,CASSPGAGQPQHF,TGTGCCAGCAGCCCTGGAGCGGGTCAGCCCCAGCATTTT
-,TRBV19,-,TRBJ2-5,CASSIRDTYQETQYF,TGTGCCAGTAGTATCCGGGACACCTATCAAGAGACCCAGTACTTC
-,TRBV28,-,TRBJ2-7,CASSPRGQFGEQYF,TGTGCCAGCAGCCCCCGTGGACAGTTCGGCGAGCAGTACTTC
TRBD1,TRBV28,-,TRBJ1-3,CASSSGTAGNTIYF,TGTGCCAGCAGTTCCGGGACAGCGGGAAACACCATATATTTT
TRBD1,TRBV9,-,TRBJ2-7,CASSVEPGTASSRYEQYF,TGTGCCAGCAGCGTAGAGCCCGGGACAGCCTCTTCTCGGTACGAGCAGTACTTC
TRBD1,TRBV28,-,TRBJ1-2,CASTVRDSGGYTF,TGTGCCAGCACCGTTCGGGACAGTGGTGGCTACACCTTC
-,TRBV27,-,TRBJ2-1,CASRSPLGTPQFF,TGTGCCAGCAGGTCACCGTTAGGGACTCCGCAGTTCTTC
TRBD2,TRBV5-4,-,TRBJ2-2,CASTTEGGHTGELFF,TGTGCCAGCACTACCGAGGGAGGGCACACCGGGGAGCTGTTTTTT
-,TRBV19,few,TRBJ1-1,CASSILQNMNTEAFF,TGTGCCAGTAGTATATTGCAGAACATGAACACTGAAGCTTTCTTT
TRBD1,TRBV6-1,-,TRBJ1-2,CASSGTGVDGYTF,TGTGCCAGTTCCGGGACAGGGGTCGACGGCTACACCTTC
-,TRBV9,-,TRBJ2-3,CASSGLSGPTDTQYF,TGTGCCAGCAGCGGCCTCTCCGGTCCCACAGATACGCAGTATTTT
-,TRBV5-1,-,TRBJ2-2,CASSFDSTNTGELFF,TGCGCCAGCAGCTTTGACAGCACGAACACCGGGGAGCTGTTTTTT
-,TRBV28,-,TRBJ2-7,CATLQGNYEQYF,TGTGCCACCCTCCAGGGTAACTACGAGCAGTACTTC
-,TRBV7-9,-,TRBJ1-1,CASSKDRNTEAFF,TGTGCCAGCAGCAAAGACAGGAACACTGAAGCTTTCTTT